There are a few counts of the clone carrying this T cell receptor (beta chain). The data are from a study of Ad26.COV2.S vaccination and SARS-CoV-2 variants. Trimming removed 3 bases from V and 4 bases from J; junction bases left unmatched: 11. Germline lookup yields CDR1 SEHNR and CDR2 FQNEAQ (reference sequence). CDR3 length: 17 amino acids. The repertoire was sequenced with immunoSEQ multiplex PCR; TCRdb's copy has only in-frame clones and lacks some. This repertoire shows about 500,000 clones, 89% found once; its top ten account for 1.5% to 2%. Treatment denoted: 15 to 20 received Ad26.COV2.S at low or high dose, single or two shots; a few received placebo; per-sample allocation not given. Sampling took place 63 days after the first vaccine or placebo injection.

The origin of this receptor is a person between 18 and 65 years old who received the Ad26.COV2.S COVID-19 vaccine or a placebo. The chain is built from TRBV7-9 and TRBJ2-5; TRBD1 matches 10 bases. Material: peripheral blood, obtained in a trial of Ad26.COV2.S vaccine versus placebo. The CDR3: CASSLVEGQGRGETQYF. CDR3 nucleotide sequence: TGTGCCAGCAGCTTGGTTGAGGGACAGGGGAGAGGAGAGACCCAGTACTTC.